The source of this T cell receptor (beta chain) is a study of T cell responses to AZD1222 COVID-19 vaccine (dated by TCRdb to about 2021). Notes on the research overall: AZD1222 recipients with second doses at about 4 weeks or about 12 weeks were pooled, because spike-specific TCR depth and breadth did not differ between schedules. Enrollment into the trials was organized by age into subgroups of 18-55, 56-69 and 70-plus years, and those subgroups contained approximately 160, 26 and 62 TCR-sequenced participants, respectively. A total of over 230 trial participants underwent TCR sequencing, of whom 207 received two doses of AZD1222 and about 25 received two doses of the MenACWY control vaccine.

The CDR3 regions of human TCRbeta chains were subjected to immunosequencing. Per the source publication's procedure: TCRs in the repertoires were compared against a reference library of SARS-CoV-2-specific TCRs that had been generated with the MIRA antigen-specificity platform. Breadth was defined as the fraction of unique TCRs that were SARS-CoV-2-associated, and depth was defined as the fraction of total T cells that were SARS-CoV-2-associated. Using the MIRA data, each spike-specific TCR was assigned both to the spike region to which the TCR was reactive and to a CD4 or CD8 class. Log10-transformed breadth and depth values were compared by one-way ANOVA with Sidak's multiple comparisons tests. TCRdb re-hosts the immuneACCESS table, in-frame sequences only. Its copies lack some clones; in the studies checked, an unresolved V gene accounts for under half of them, and the cause for the rest is not known. The D gene and trimming were derived from the DNA, and the V and J assignments and clone size from that table. The sample table holds 98,000 or so clones, of which around 84% were seen once. The ten largest clones take up approximately 3.3% of the sample.

Paper-wide results and their limitations: Most participants were white British and females outnumbered males, and the authors suggested that clonal diversity may have been underestimated. No day 14 peak-response samples were available, so repertoires were characterized only after the peak T cell response. Conclusions about previously exposed vaccinees are limited because only a handful of AZD1222 recipients were SARS-CoV-2 seropositive at baseline. Spike-specific TCR breadth and depth rose significantly after two AZD1222 doses compared with day 0 and with MenACWY recipients. The 56-69-year group was small, and its depth increase did not reach significance, likely because of low power. Reportedly, close to half of the unique spike-specific TCRs recognized epitopes lying outside the regions that are mutated in the B.1.351 and B.1.1.7 variants. Vaccine-associated CD4 TCRs spanned the whole spike protein, with dominant responses in regions 160-218 and 743-854.

In the germline V gene, CDR1 corresponds to MNHEY and CDR2 to SVGAGI. The CDR3 runs 13 amino acids, cysteine and phenylalanine included. Only the CDR3 DNA is retained, 39 bases long and in frame from the first base. V sheds 6 bases and J sheds 8 bases, leaving 16 bases between their ends. Concerning this clone itself: This receptor's antigen is unknown. Base qualities were left out, and no much larger clone turns up one base away.

The meaning of the sample's time point label: baseline before first vaccination. Vaccinee samples came from UK trials COV001 and COV002, including a single-blind randomized controlled phase 2/3 trial of AZD1222 (ChAdOx1 nCoV-19) in healthy adults. For TCRbeta chain sequencing, PBMC samples from trial participants were taken at day 0 and at day 28 after the second dose. This TCR derives from an adult in good health. The rearrangement combines TRBV6-5 with TRBJ1-2, and the D gene may be TRBD1, 5 bases matching. Source: peripheral blood, taken on day 0 of AZD1222 vaccination. This receptor carries the CDR3 CASRAGDFWGYTF. The DNA sequence is given as TGTGCCAGCAGAGCGGGGGACTTCTGGGGCTACACCTTC.